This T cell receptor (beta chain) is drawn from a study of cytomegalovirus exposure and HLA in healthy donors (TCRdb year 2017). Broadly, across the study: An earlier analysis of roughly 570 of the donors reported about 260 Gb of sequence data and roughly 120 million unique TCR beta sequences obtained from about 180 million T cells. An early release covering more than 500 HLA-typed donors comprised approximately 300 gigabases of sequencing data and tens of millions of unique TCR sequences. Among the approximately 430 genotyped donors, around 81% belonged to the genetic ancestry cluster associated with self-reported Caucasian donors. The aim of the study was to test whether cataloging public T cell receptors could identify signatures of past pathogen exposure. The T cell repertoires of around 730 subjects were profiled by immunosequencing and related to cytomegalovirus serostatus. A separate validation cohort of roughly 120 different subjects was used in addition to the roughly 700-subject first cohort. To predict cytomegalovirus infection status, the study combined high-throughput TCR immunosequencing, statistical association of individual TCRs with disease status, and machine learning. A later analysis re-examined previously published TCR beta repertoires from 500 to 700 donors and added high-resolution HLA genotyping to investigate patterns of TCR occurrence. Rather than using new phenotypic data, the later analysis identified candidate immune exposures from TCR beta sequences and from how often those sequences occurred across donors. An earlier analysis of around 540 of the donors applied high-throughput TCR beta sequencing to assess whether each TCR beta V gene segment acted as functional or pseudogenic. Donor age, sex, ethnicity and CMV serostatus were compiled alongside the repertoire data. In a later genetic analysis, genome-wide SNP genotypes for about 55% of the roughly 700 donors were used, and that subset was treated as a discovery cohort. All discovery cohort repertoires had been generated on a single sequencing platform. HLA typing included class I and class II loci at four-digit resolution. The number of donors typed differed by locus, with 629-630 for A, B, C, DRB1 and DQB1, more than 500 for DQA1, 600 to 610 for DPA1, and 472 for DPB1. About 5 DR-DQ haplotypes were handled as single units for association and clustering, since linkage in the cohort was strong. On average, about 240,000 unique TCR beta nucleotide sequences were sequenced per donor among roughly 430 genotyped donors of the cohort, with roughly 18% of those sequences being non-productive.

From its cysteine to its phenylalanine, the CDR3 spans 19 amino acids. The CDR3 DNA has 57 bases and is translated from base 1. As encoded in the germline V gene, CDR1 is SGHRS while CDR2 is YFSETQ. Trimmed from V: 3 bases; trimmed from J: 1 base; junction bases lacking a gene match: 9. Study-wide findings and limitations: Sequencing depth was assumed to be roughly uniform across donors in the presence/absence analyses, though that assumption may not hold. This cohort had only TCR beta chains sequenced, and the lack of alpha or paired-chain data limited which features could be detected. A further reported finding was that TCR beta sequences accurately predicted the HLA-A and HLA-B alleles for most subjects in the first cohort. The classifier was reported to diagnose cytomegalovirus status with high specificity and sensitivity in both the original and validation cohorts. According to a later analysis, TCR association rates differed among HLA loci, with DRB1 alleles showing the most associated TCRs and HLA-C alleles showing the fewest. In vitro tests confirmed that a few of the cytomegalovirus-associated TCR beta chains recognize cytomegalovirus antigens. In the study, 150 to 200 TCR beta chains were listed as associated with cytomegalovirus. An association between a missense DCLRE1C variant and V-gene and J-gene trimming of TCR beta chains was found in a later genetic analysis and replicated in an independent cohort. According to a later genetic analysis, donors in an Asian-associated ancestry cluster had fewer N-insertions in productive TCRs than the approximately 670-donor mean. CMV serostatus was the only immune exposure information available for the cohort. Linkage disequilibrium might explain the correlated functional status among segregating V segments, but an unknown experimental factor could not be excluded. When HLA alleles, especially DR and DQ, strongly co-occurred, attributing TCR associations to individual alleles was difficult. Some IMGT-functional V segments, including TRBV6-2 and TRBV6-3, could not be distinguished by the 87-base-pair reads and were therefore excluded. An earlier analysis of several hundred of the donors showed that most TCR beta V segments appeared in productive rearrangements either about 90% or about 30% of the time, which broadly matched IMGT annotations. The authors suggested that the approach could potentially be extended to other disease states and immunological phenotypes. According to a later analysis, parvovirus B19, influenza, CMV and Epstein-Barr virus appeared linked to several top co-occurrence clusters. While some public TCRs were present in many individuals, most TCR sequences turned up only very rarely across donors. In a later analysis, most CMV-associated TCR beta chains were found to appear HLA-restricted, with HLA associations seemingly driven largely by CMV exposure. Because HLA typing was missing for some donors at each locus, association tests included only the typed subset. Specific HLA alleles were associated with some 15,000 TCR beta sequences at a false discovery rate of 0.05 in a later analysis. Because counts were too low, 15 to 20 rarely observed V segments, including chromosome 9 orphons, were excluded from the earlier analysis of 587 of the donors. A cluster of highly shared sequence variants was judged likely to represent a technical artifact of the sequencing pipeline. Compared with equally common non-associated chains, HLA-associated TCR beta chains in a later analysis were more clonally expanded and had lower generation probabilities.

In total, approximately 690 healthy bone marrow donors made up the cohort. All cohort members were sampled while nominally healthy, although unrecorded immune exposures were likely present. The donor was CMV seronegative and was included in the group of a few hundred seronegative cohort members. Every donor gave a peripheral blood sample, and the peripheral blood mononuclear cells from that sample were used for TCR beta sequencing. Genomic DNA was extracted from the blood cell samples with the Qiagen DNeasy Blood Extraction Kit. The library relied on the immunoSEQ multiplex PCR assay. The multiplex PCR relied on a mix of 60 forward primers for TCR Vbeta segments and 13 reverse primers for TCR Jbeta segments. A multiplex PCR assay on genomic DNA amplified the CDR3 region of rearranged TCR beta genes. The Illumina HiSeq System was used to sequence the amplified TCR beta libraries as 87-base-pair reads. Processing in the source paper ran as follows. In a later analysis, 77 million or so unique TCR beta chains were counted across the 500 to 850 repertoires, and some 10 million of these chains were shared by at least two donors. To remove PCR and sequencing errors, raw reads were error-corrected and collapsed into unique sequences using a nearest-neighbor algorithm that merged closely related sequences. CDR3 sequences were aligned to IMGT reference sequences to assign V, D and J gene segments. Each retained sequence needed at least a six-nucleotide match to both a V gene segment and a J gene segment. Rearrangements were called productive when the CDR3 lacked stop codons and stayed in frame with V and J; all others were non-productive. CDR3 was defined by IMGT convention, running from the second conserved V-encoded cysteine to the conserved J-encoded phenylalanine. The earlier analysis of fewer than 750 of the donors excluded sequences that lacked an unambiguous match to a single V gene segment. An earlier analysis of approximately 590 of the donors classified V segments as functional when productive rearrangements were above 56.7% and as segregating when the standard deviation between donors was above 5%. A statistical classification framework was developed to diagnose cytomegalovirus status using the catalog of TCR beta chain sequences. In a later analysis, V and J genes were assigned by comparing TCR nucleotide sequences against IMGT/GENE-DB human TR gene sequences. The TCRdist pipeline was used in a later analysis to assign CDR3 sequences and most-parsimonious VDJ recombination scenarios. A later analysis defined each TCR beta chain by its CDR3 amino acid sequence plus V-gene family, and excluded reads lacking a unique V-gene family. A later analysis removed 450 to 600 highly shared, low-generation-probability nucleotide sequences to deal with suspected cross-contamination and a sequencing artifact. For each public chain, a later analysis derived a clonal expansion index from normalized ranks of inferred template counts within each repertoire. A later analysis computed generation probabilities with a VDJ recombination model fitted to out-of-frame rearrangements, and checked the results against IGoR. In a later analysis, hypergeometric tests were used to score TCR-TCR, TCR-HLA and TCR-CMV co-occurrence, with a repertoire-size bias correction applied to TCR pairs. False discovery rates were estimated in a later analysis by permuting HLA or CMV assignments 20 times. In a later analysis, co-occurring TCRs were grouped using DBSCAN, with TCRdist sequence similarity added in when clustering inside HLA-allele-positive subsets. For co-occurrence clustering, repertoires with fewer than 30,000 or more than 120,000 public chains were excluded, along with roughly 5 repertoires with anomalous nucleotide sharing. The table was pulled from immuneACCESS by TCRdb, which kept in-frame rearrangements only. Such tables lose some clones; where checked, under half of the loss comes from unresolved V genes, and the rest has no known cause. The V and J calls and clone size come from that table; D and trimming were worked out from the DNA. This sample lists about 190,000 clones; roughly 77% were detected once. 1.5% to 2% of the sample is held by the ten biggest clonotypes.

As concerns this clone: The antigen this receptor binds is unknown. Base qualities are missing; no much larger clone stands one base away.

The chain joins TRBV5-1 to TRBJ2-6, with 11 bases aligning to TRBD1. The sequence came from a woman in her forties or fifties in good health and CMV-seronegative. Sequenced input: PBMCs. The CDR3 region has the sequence CASSYQSGTGGSGANVLTF. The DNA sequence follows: TGCGCCAGCAGCTATCAGTCCGGGACAGGGGGTTCTGGGGCCAACGTCCTGACTTTC.